The 10 T cell receptor beta chains given below trace back to one sample, sequenced in a study of cytomegalovirus exposure and HLA in healthy donors. Amplification used 60 Vbeta primers and 13 Jbeta primers. Produced via immunoSEQ multiplex PCR; TCRdb's table is partial and in-frame only. In the table there are about 110,000 clones, approximately 66% of which are singletons. The sequencing sample was made of PBMCs. Source of these receptors: a man in his forties or fifties in good health and CMV-seropositive.

This clone appeared once. The rearrangement joins TRBV6-5 to TRBJ2-7, with D perhaps TRBD2 (6 bases). Germline CDR1 is MNHEY and CDR2 is SVGAGI. The V end was cut by 8 bases, the J end by 0 bases, with 14 bases between. This CDR3 comprises 14 residues. The CDR3: CASRSGRSSYEQYF. For the CDR3, the DNA is TGTGCCAGCCGAAGTGGGAGGTCCTCCTACGAGCAGTACTTC.

The gene calls are TRBV10-2 and TRBJ1-2; 10 positions match TRBD1. Germline assignment: CDR1 WSHSY and CDR2 SAAADI. The CDR3 loop spans 15 amino acids. J lost 3 bases, V lost 10 bases, and 11 bases had no gene match. Here the CDR3 reads CATHDLDRGHYGYTF. CDR3 DNA sequence: TGCGCCACCCACGACCTTGACAGGGGGCACTATGGCTACACCTTC.

The chain carries TRBV6-6 and TRBJ2-4; perhaps TRBD1 as D (6 bases). Germline values: CDR1 MNHNY, CDR2 SVGAGI (reference sequence). V lost 0 bases and J lost 10, with 13 bases in between. This CDR3 has 14 residues. The CDR3 here is CASSYSIGQIIQYF. The CDR3 DNA reads TGTGCCAGCAGTTACTCCATCGGACAGATAATTCAGTACTTC.

The gene calls are TRBV4-1 and TRBJ1-1; D uncertain. Germline V gives CDR1 MGHRA, CDR2 YSYEKL. This CDR3 spans 11 amino acids. The germline V and J ends were trimmed by 3 bases and 6 bases, with 5 bases remaining between them. Written as DNA, the CDR3 is TGCGCCAGCAGCCATGTCGCTGAAGCTTTCTTT. Its protein is CASSHVAEAFF.

This clone was seen a single time. This chain connects TRBV5-4 to TRBJ2-7, with TRBD1 matching 7 bases. The CDR3 consists of 15 residues. The germline V gene has CDR1 SGHNT and CDR2 YYREEE (reference sequence). V gave up 4 bases and J gave up 0 bases; unmatched junction bases: 7. CDR3 bases: TGTGCCAGCAGCCTTTCGGGACAGTCCTCCTACGAGCAGTACTTC. It yields the protein CASSLSGQSSYEQYF.

The chain uses TRBV6-6 and TRBJ2-2; the D gene is possibly TRBD1 (5 bases). Trimming removed 0 bases at V and 5 bases at J, with 10 bases between. Per the germline V gene, CDR1 is MNHNY and CDR2 is SVGAGI (reference sequence). There are 15 residues in the CDR3. CDR3 in amino acids: CASSYSQGRTGELFF. The CDR3 DNA follows: TGTGCCAGCAGTTACTCGCAGGGTCGGACCGGGGAGCTGTTTTTT.

As for this clone: Relative to the germline gene, one junction end is altered; a read error may explain this. Distinct nucleotide sequences in the sample also encode this CDR3. The rearrangement joins TRBV6-5 to TRBJ2-5; 7 positions match TRBD2. The CDR3 is 15 residues long. The germline V gene encodes CDR1 MNHEY and CDR2 SVGAGI. The DNA for the CDR3 is TGTGCCAGCAGTTACTCAGCGGGATTGGGAGAGACCCAATACTTC. Amino acids: CASSYSAGLGETQYF.

This chain connects TRBV19 to TRBJ1-4; the D is unclear. The germline V and J ends were trimmed by 0 bases and 7 bases, with 12 bases remaining between them. The CDR3 length is 15 residues. Germline V gives CDR1 LNHDA, CDR2 SQIVND (reference sequence). CDR3 amino acids: CASSIEGAFGEKLFF. In DNA form, the CDR3 reads TGTGCCAGTAGTATAGAGGGAGCGTTCGGTGAAAAACTGTTTTTT.

The genes are TRBV28 and TRBJ1-5; D may be TRBD1 (5 bases). This CDR3 comprises 14 residues. Looked up from germline, CDR1 is MDHEN and CDR2 is SYDVKM. The V gene lost 2 bases and the J gene lost 5 bases, with 10 bases spanning the gap. CDR3 amino acids: CASSLAGPHQPQHF. CDR3 bases: TGTGCCAGCAGTTTAGCAGGGCCTCATCAGCCCCAGCATTTT. The full variable domain, rest sourced from reference TRBV28 and TRBJ1-5, is DVKVTQSSRYLVKRTGEKVFLECVQDMDHENMFWYRQDPGLGLRLIYFSYDVKMKEKGDIPEGYSVSREKKERFSLILESASTNQTSMYLCASSLAGPHQPQHFGDGTRLSIL.

V usage is TRBV6-5 and J usage is TRBJ1-5, with a possible D match to TRBD1 (6 bases). This CDR3 comprises 14 residues. The V gene's germline CDR1 is MNHEY and CDR2 SVGAGI. With 0 bases removed from V and 9 bases from J, the gap between germline ends came to 12 bases. The CDR3 DNA is TGTGCCAGCAGTTACTCGCATGGGGGCGGGCCCCAGCATTTT. As protein: CASSYSHGGGPQHF.